This paragraph reports one TCR beta chain. The sample is drawn from a study of blood T cell repertoires in COVID-19. Repertoires were generated with immunoSEQ multiplex PCR, while TCRdb's copy carries only in-frame clones and drops some. Of about 220,000 clones in the sample, approximately 92% were seen once. Trimming took 2 bases from V and 15 from J; bases not matched to a gene: 6. Germline V lookup: CDR1 SGHNT, CDR2 YENEEA. The CDR3 is 12 residues long. The chain joins TRBV11-3 to TRBJ2-1, with TRBD1 matching over 8 bases. Source material: PBMCs or T cells enriched from blood (not recorded which). This clonotype was obtained from a woman aged 18-29 years in a cohort exposed to, infected with or recovered from COVID-19 (not recorded which). The CDR3 region is CASSLQGAEVFF. CDR3 DNA sequence: TGTGCCAGCAGCTTACAGGGGGCGGAGGTGTTCTTC.